The rows below give T cell receptor beta chains drawn from one sample of a study of blood T cell repertoires in COVID-19. TCRdb's table, derived via immunoSEQ multiplex PCR, lists solely in-frame clones and lacks some. Here the sample spans under 250,000 clones, around 81% being singletons. Material: peripheral blood. The receptors come from a human donor in a cohort sampled during active COVID-19. Both conserved end residues are part of each CDR3. D genes are given only for firm matches. Rows give clone size only sometimes, using once, few, many, or a class for an expanded clone.

size,J,V,D,DNA,CDR3
once,TRBJ2-2,TRBV5-4,TRBD2,TGTGCCAGCAGCTTGGGGACTAGCTTATTGGTGGGGACCGGGGAGCTGTTTTTT,CASSLGTSLLVGTGELFF
.,TRBJ1-5,TRBV15,TRBD1,TGTGCCACCAGCATCCTGGGACAGGGGGCCAATCAGCCCCAGCATTTT,CATSILGQGANQPQHF
.,TRBJ1-4,TRBV5-8,.,TGTGCCAGCAGCTTGAAGGGGGCTAATGAAAAACTGTTTTTT,CASSLKGANEKLFF
.,TRBJ2-2,TRBV5-4,.,TGTGCCAGCAGCTTTGGGACACCTTCCACCGGGGAGCTGTTTTTT,CASSFGTPSTGELFF
.,TRBJ1-2,TRBV4-1,TRBD1,TGCGCCAGCAGTAGGGAAACCGGGACAGCTTATGGCTACACCTTC,CASSRETGTAYGYTF
.,TRBJ2-6,TRBV18,.,TGTGCCAGCTCACCTTACAGGGACTCTGGGGCCAACGTCCTGACTTTC,CASSPYRDSGANVLTF
.,TRBJ1-1,TRBV9,.,TGTGCCAGCAGCGTAGGGGCAGACAGAGCTTTCTTT,CASSVGADRAFF
.,TRBJ1-3,TRBV5-6,.,TGTGCCAGCAGCGTCCAGGGTGGGTCAGGAAACACCATATATTTT,CASSVQGGSGNTIYF
.,TRBJ2-7,TRBV11-2,.,TGTGCCAGCAGCTTAGAGCCAGGGACAAGCGCCTACGAGCAGTACTTC,CASSLEPGTSAYEQYF
.,TRBJ2-7,TRBV20-1,TRBD1,TGCAGTGCCTGGACAGGGGACGAGCAGTACTTC,CSAWTGDEQYF
.,TRBJ1-1,TRBV18,TRBD1,TGTGCCAGCTCCATTCAGGGGGGCACTGAAGCTTTCTTT,CASSIQGGTEAFF
.,TRBJ2-7,TRBV12-3/TRBV12-4,.,TGTGCCAGCAGCCGGGACACCTCCTACGAGCAGTACTTC,CASSRDTSYEQYF
.,TRBJ2-7,TRBV11-2,TRBD2,TGTGCCAGCAGCTTAGTCGCCGGACTAGCTGGGACCTACGAGCAGTACTTC,CASSLVAGLAGTYEQYF
.,TRBJ2-7,TRBV3-1/TRBV3-2,TRBD2,TGTGCCAGCAGCCAAGATCTAGCGGGTGCCTCCTACGAGCAGTACTTC,CASSQDLAGASYEQYF
.,TRBJ2-7,TRBV29-1,TRBD1,TGCAGCGCTACGGGACAGGGGGCCTACGAGCAGTACTTC,CSATGQGAYEQYF
.,TRBJ2-5,TRBV11-2,TRBD2,TGTGCCAGCAGCCCCGGGACTAGCTCGTTCCAAGAGACCCAGTACTTC,CASSPGTSSFQETQYF
.,TRBJ1-1,TRBV12-3/TRBV12-4,.,TGTGCCAGCAGTTTCAGTGGGAACACTGAAGCTTTCTTT,CASSFSGNTEAFF
.,TRBJ2-3,TRBV2,TRBD2,TGTGCCAGCAGTGAAGAGCTAGCGGGAGTTTTCGGCGATACGCAGTATTTT,CASSEELAGVFGDTQYF
.,TRBJ1-6,TRBV7-9,TRBD1,TGTGCCAGCAGCCCGGGGACAGGGTATGATTCACCCCTCCACTTT,CASSPGTGYDSPLHF
once,TRBJ1-2,TRBV20-1,.,TGCAGTGCTCCAAAATTCTATGGCTACACCTTC,CSAPKFYGYTF
once,TRBJ1-4,TRBV4-1,TRBD1,TGCGCCAGCAGCCGCGATCACAGGGGCGAGGTAGAAAAACTGTTTTTT,CASSRDHRGEVEKLFF
.,TRBJ2-5,TRBV5-1,TRBD2,TGCGCCAGCAGCTTGGGACTAGCGGGAGCGCAAGAGACCCAGTACTTC,CASSLGLAGAQETQYF
.,TRBJ1-4,TRBV5-6,.,TGTGCCAGCAGCTTAGGCCACCTAGCAACTAATGAAAAACTGTTTTTT,CASSLGHLATNEKLFF
.,TRBJ1-1,TRBV19,.,TGTGCCAGTACCCTCCAGGGGAAGGCTGGCACTGAAGCTTTCTTT,CASTLQGKAGTEAFF
.,TRBJ1-2,TRBV28,TRBD1,TGTGCCAGCAGTGTCCTCGGGACAGTTCCCCTGTCTGGGGCCGATTCCAGCGGCTACACCTTC,CASSVLGTVPLSGADSSGYTF
.,TRBJ2-3,TRBV11-2,TRBD1,TGTGCCAGCAGCAACAGGGGGCAAGGCACAGATACGCAGTATTTT,CASSNRGQGTDTQYF
.,TRBJ1-1,TRBV24-1,.,TGTGCCACCAGGGAAGGGGCCCTAGGCGGGAACACTGAAGCTTTCTTT,CATREGALGGNTEAFF
.,TRBJ2-2,TRBV11-1,TRBD2,TGTGCCAGCAGCTGGACTAGCGGGGGGGCCGGGGAGCTGTTTTTT,CASSWTSGGAGELFF
.,TRBJ1-3,TRBV5-4,.,TGTGCCAGCAGCTTGGGGGGGGGCGTCTCTGGAAACACCATATATTTT,CASSLGGGVSGNTIYF
.,TRBJ2-5,TRBV4-2,TRBD2,TGTGCCAGCAGCCAAGGACTAGCTGAGGAGACCCAGTACTTC,CASSQGLAEETQYF